This TCR beta chain originates from a study of identical twins. Study observations and caveats: Clonotypes of the beta chain that were abundant in cord blood carried fewer insertions (memory repertoires showed none).

The germline V gene has CDR1 SQVTM and CDR2 ANQGSEA. Trimming took off 4 bases at V and 2 bases at J, with 16 bases between the two ends. The CDR3 extends over 15 amino acids. TCRdb called the 5' RACE reads again in MiXCR, with one record for every CDR3 protein. Of approximately 530,000 distinct CDR3 sequences in the sample, about 22% were seen once. About this clonotype: No antigen is known for it.

In addition, the sample was reused for a study of yellow fever vaccine responses in identical twins.

The source material was CD4+ T cells sorted from blood. The clonotype originates from a woman under 30 in good health. The rearrangement joins TRBV29-1 to TRBJ2-3; D possibly matches TRBD1 or TRBD2 (5 bases each). CDR3 coding DNA: TGCAGCGTTGGCAGGGACCCTTTACCCACAGATACGCAGTATTTT. Protein sequence: CSVGRDPLPTDTQYF.